One and the same sample provided the 24 T cell receptor beta chains below, sequenced in a study of CD8 T cells in Susac syndrome. An input of roughly 0.5 to 1 ug of RNA was subjected to reverse transcription using random hexamers. TCRdb recomputed calls from the immunoSEQ multiplex PCR reads with MiXCR, one row per CDR3 protein. The sample contains roughly 200,000 distinct CDR3 sequences, around 96% of which appear only once. Sequencing was carried out using CD4+ T cells from PBMCs. These receptor sequences come from a human donor in good health.

The DNA of the CDR3 is TGTGCCAGCGCTTGGGACTCCTCCTACGAGCAGTACTTC. As protein: CASAWDSSYEQYF. The gene calls are TRBV25-1 and TRBJ2-7; a possible D gene is TRBD2 (6 bases). From germline, CDR1 is MGHDK and CDR2 SYGVNS. The V end lost 8 bases, the J end lost 0 bases, and 11 bases lay between the germline ends. The CDR3 is 13 residues long.

V is TRBV29-1 and J is TRBJ1-2; 7 positions agree with TRBD1. The CDR3 is 14 residues long. V shed 7 bases, J shed 3 bases, and the junction held 11 bases outside the gene matches. Germline V gene data show CDR1 as SQVTM and CDR2 as ANQGSEA. Here the CDR3 reads CSALSPGQYYGYTF. The CDR3 region has the DNA TGCAGCGCCCTATCTCCGGGACAGTACTATGGCTACACCTTC.

The chain is built from TRBV5-1 and TRBJ1-1; the D gene is possibly TRBD1 (6 bases). Trimming cost V 3 bases and J 1 base, with 13 bases left between them. The germline V gene has CDR1 SGHRS and CDR2 YFSETQ. This CDR3 is 15 amino acids long. CDR3: CASSSREGGNTEAFF. The CDR3 bases are TGCGCCAGCAGCTCCCGCGAAGGGGGGAACACTGAAGCTTTCTTT.

The gene calls are TRBV27 and TRBJ1-5, with D unresolved. The ends were cut back, 7 bases at V and 1 base at J, with 8 bases in the middle. There are 13 residues in the CDR3. Per germline, CDR1 MNHEY and CDR2 SMNVEV (reference sequence). The CDR3 reads CASKVGSNQPQHF. In DNA, the CDR3 is TGTGCCAGCAAAGTTGGGAGCAATCAGCCCCAGCATTTT.

The chain carries TRBV30 and TRBJ2-3; a possible D gene is TRBD2 (6 bases). The germline V gene encodes CDR1 GTSNPN and CDR2 SVGIG (reference sequence). V gave up 4 bases and J gave up 0 bases, with 8 bases separating them. The CDR3 is 13 residues long. CDR3 residues: CAWTEGSTDTQYF. CDR3 DNA: TGTGCCTGGACGGAGGGAAGCACAGATACGCAGTATTTT.

This chain joins TRBV19 and TRBJ2-2, with D perhaps matching TRBD2 (6 bases). Trimming pared 4 bases from V and 3 bases from J, leaving 9 bases between. The CDR3 is 14 residues long. Germline assignment: CDR1 LNHDA and CDR2 SQIVND (reference sequence). CDR3 nucleotides: TGTGCCAGTAGTACTAGCGTCTACACCGGGGAGCTGTTTTTT. Residues: CASSTSVYTGELFF.

This sequence joins TRBV20-1 and TRBJ2-7; 7 nucleotides line up with TRBD1. V was clipped by 6 bases and J by 5 bases; unmatched bases: 4. Germline V CDR1 and CDR2: DFQATT, SNEGSKA (reference sequence). The CDR3 contains 11 residues. The CDR3 nucleotides read TGCAGTGCCTCGACAGGGAACGAGCAGTACTTC. Residues: CSASTGNEQYF.

The rearrangement links TRBV6-1 to TRBJ1-1, with 8 bases fitting TRBD1. The V and J ends lost 6 bases and 5 bases, in that order; junction bases with no gene match: 17. Germline V gives CDR1 MNHNS, CDR2 SASEGT. CDR3 length: 17 residues. CDR3: CASSPTRQGRFRTEAFF. DNA of the CDR3: TGTGCCAGCAGCCCTACACGACAGGGGCGGTTTAGGACTGAAGCTTTCTTT.

The J gene is TRBJ2-1, the V gene TRBV4-1; unclear D gene. Germline V gene lookup returns CDR1 MGHRA and CDR2 YSYEKL. This CDR3 spans 14 amino acids. V was shortened by 4 bases and J by 4 bases, with 11 bases between the two germline ends. CDR3 protein: CASSLNILYNEQFF. The CDR3 DNA sequence: TGCGCCAGCAGCCTCAACATTTTATACAATGAGCAGTTCTTC.

The chain links TRBV5-4 to TRBJ2-2; D is possibly TRBD1 (5 bases). Trimming shortened V by 1 base and J by 3 bases, and 10 bases separated the two germline ends. Germline V CDR1 and CDR2: SGHNT, YYREEE (reference sequence). The CDR3 runs to 15 residues. The CDR3 nucleotides read TGTGCCAGCAGCTTGAGGCAGGGTTACACCGGGGAGCTGTTTTTT. Protein product: CASSLRQGYTGELFF.

The rearrangement links TRBV11-2 to TRBJ2-2; 8 bases line up with TRBD2. CDR1 and CDR2 (germline): SGHAT, FQNNGV. The J segment lost 4 bases and the V segment lost 0 bases, leaving 7 bases of the junction unmatched. The CDR3 runs to 17 residues. The CDR3 protein is CASSLDWGGRPTGELFF. The CDR3 DNA reads TGTGCCAGCAGCTTAGACTGGGGCGGGAGGCCCACCGGGGAGCTGTTTTTT. The complete variable domain, with remaining parts taken from reference TRBV11-2 and TRBJ2-2, reads EAGVAQSPRYKIIEKRQSVAFWCNPISGHATLYWYQQILGQGPKLLIQFQNNGVVDDSQLPKDRFSAERLKGVDSTLKIQPAKLEDSAVYLCASSLDWGGRPTGELFFGEGSRLTVL.

The genes are TRBV4-2 and TRBJ2-7, with D tentatively TRBD1 (6 bases). The V gene lost 0 bases and the J gene lost 4 bases, with 22 bases spanning the gap. The CDR3 has 18 amino acids. Germline CDR1 and CDR2: LGHNA and YNFKEQ. The CDR3 spells CASSQDVAGDPSLYEQYF. DNA for the CDR3: TGTGCCAGCAGCCAAGACGTCGCAGGGGACCCGTCATTGTACGAGCAGTACTTC.

This rearrangement joins TRBV3-1 to TRBJ2-2, with 7 bases identical to TRBD2. The ends lost 1 base at V and 6 bases at J; junction bases unmatched: 5. This CDR3 has 15 amino acids. Germline V lookup: CDR1 LGHDT, CDR2 YNNKEL (reference sequence). CDR3 sequence reads: CASSQVAGVPGELFF. In DNA, the CDR3 is TGTGCCAGCAGCCAAGTCGCGGGAGTGCCCGGGGAGCTGTTTTTT. The variable domain in full, completed from reference TRBV3-1 and TRBJ2-2, reads DTAVSQTPKYLVTQMGNDKSIKCEQNLGHDTMYWYKQDSKKFLKIMFSYNNKELIINETVPNRFSPKSPDKAHLNLHINSLELGDSAVYFCASSQVAGVPGELFFGEGSRLTVL.

The CDR3 loop is CASSSGTSGSGELFF. The CDR3 bases are TGTGCCAGCAGCTCCGGGACTAGCGGGAGTGGGGAGCTGTTTTTT. The V gene is TRBV9, the J gene TRBJ2-2, with 14 bases lining up with TRBD2. The V gene end was trimmed by 4 bases and the J gene end by 8 bases; junction bases not matched to a gene: 4. Germline V gives CDR1 SGDLS, CDR2 YYNGEE. CDR3 size: 15 residues.

This sequence joins TRBV29-1 and TRBJ2-5; D is undetermined. Looked up from germline, CDR1 is SQVTM and CDR2 is ANQGSEA. This CDR3 has 13 amino acids. Trimming cost V 4 bases and J 5 bases, with 14 bases left between them. The chain's CDR3 is CSVVGLLIETQYF. The CDR3 DNA follows: TGCAGCGTTGTAGGGCTGCTGATCGAGACCCAGTACTTC.

The gene calls are TRBV7-6 and TRBJ2-7; no firm D call. CDR3 length: 13 residues. Per the germline V gene, CDR1 is SGHVS and CDR2 is FNYEAQ. V gave up 4 bases and J gave up 8 bases, with 15 bases separating them. The CDR3 region is CASSYWVTEKQYF. The CDR3 DNA follows: TGTGCCAGCAGCTACTGGGTCACGGAAAAGCAGTACTTC.

CDR3 nucleotides: TGTGCCAGCAGCCCTTTCGGAATCACTGAAGCTTTCTTT. Amino acids: CASSPFGITEAFF. J is TRBJ1-1 and V is TRBV3-1; no clear D gene. Germline V gene lookup returns CDR1 LGHDT and CDR2 YNNKEL (reference sequence). The CDR3 contains 13 residues. V lost 4 bases, J lost 4 bases, and 10 bases lay in between.

The chain couples TRBV12-3 or TRBV12-4 to TRBJ2-7, with D unclear. The CDR3 extends over 12 amino acids. The V gene lost 5 bases and the J gene lost 4 bases, with 9 bases spanning the gap. The CDR3 here is CASSPARYEQYF. The CDR3 DNA is TGTGCCAGCAGTCCAGCCCGATACGAGCAGTACTTC.

This clonotype was observed a few times. V is TRBV20-1 and J is TRBJ2-7; a weak D match, TRBD1 (5 bases). Germline assignment: CDR1 DFQATT and CDR2 SNEGSKA (reference sequence). There are 11 residues in the CDR3. Trimming shortened V by 5 bases and J by 2 bases, and 7 bases separated the two germline ends. The CDR3 loop is CSAGRAYEQYF. CDR3 sequence (DNA): TGCAGTGCTGGCAGGGCCTACGAGCAGTACTTC.

This chain joins TRBV6-5 and TRBJ2-7; 7 bases line up with TRBD1. V was pared by 0 bases and J by 2 bases, with 4 bases of the junction left unmatched. Germline V gives CDR1 MNHEY, CDR2 SVGAGI. The CDR3 covers 15 residues. CDR3 DNA: TGTGCCAGCAGTTACTCGCCAGGGGGTACCTACGAGCAGTACTTC. This sequence encodes CASSYSPGGTYEQYF.

The chain employs TRBV3-1 and TRBJ2-3; a weak D match, TRBD1 (6 bases). The V gene lost 4 bases and the J gene lost 2 bases, with 10 bases spanning the gap. The CDR3 length is 14 residues. CDR1 and CDR2 from the germline V gene are LGHDT and YNNKEL (reference sequence). The CDR3 nucleotides are TGTGCCAGCAGCCCGACAGGTTTCACAGATACGCAGTATTTT. This translates into CASSPTGFTDTQYF.

The V call is TRBV3-1, the J call TRBJ2-7, with a tentative D call TRBD2 (5 bases). Deletions cut 0 bases from V and 5 bases from J, with 11 bases between. Germline V gives CDR1 LGHDT, CDR2 YNNKEL (reference sequence). The CDR3 sequence is 14 residues long. CDR3 sequence reads: CASSQDASSDEQYF. The DNA for the CDR3 is TGTGCCAGCAGCCAAGATGCGAGTAGCGACGAGCAGTACTTC.

The chain links TRBV29-1 to TRBJ1-1; D ambiguous. Trimming left V 1 base short and J 0 bases short, with 9 bases between. CDR3 length: 14 residues. From germline, CDR1 is SQVTM and CDR2 ANQGSEA. As DNA, the CDR3 is TGCAGCGTTGAAGTAAACGCTATGAACACTGAAGCTTTCTTT. It translates to CSVEVNAMNTEAFF.

The V gene is TRBV27, the J gene TRBJ2-5; 10 nucleotides align to TRBD2. CDR1 and CDR2 (germline): MNHEY, SMNVEV (reference sequence). This CDR3 region has 18 residues. Trimming removed 5 bases from V and 5 bases from J; junction bases left unmatched: 17. The CDR3 region has the DNA TGTGCCAGCAGTATCATCTGGACTAGCGGCGGTAGTTTTGAGACCCAGTACTTC. Protein sequence: CASSIIWTSGGSFETQYF.